The clone carrying this TCR beta chain has a handful of counts. This specimen comes from a study of CD8+ T cells in alopecia areata. Treatment defined: oral pan-JAK inhibitor, 5-10 mg twice daily. Sequencing used cDNA as its template, made by extracting RNA and reverse transcribing it. TCRdb's table, derived via immunoSEQ multiplex PCR, lists solely in-frame clones and lacks some. The sample shows more than 100,000 clones, more than 40% of them seen only once. V was pared by 5 bases and J by 7 bases, with 14 bases between. CDR3 size: 13 residues. The germline V gene encodes CDR1 SGHAT and CDR2 FQNNGV. Specimen: CD4+ T cells sorted from blood, collected at week 4, from a patient treated with tofacitinib. This sequence joins TRBV11-2 and TRBJ1-1, with D perhaps TRBD1 (6 bases). This TCR was sampled from a human donor with alopecia areata. The DNA for the CDR3 is TGTGCCAGCAGCGCTACAGGGATCGGTGAAGCTTTCTTT. Translated: CASSATGIGEAFF.